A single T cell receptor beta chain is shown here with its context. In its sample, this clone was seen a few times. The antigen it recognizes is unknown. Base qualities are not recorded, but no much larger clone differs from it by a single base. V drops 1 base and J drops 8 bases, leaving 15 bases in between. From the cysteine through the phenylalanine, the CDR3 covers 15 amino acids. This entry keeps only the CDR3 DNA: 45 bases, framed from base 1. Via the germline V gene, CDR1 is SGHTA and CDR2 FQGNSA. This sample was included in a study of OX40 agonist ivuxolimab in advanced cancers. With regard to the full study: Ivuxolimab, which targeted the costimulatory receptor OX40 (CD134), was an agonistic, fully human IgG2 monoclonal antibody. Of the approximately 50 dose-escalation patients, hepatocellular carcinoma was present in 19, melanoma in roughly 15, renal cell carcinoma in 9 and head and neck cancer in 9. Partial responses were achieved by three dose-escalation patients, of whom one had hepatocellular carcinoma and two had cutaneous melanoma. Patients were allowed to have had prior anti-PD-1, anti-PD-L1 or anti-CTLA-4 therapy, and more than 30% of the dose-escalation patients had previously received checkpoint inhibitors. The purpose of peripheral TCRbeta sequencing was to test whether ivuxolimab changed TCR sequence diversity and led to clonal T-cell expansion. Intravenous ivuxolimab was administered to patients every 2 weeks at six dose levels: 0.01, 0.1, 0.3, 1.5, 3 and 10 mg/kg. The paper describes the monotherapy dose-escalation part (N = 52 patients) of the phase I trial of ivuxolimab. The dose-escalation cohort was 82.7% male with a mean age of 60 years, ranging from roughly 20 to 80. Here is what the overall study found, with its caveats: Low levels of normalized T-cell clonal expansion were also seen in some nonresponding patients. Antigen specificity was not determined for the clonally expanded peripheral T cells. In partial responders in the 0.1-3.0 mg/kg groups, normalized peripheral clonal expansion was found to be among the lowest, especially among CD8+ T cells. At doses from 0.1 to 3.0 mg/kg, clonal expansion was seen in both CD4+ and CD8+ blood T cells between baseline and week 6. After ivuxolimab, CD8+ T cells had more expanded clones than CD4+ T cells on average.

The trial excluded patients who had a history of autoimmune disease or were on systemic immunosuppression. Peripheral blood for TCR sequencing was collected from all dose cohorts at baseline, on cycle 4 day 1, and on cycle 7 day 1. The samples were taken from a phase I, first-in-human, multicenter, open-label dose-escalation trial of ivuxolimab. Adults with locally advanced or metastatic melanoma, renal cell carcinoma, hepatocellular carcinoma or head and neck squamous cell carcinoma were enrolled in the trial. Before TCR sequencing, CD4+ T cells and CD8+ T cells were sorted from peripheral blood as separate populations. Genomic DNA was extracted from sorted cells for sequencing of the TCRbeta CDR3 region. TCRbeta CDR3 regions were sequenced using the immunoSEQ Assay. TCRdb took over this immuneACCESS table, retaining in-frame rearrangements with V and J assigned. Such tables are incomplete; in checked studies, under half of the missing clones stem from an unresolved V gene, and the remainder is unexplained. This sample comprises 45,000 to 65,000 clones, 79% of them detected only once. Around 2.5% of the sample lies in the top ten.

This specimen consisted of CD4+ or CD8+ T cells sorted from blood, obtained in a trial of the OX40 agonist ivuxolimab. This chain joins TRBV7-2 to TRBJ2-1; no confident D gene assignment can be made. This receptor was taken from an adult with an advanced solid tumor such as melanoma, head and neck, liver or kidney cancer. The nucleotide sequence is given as TGTGCCAGCAGCTTAGAGACCCTAGGTGTCCATGAGCAGTTCTTC. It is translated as CASSLETLGVHEQFF. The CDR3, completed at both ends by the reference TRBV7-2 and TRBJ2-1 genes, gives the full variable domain GAGVSQSPSNKVTEKGKDVELRCDPISGHTALYWYRQSLGQGLEFLIYFQGNSAPDKSGLPSDRFSAERTGGSVSTLTIQRTQQEDSAVYLCASSLETLGVHEQFFGPGTRLTVL.